There are a few counts of the clone carrying this T cell receptor (beta chain). What it recognizes is unknown. TCRdb processed the 5' RACE reads anew with MiXCR; each CDR3 protein has one entry. This sample has 290,000 or so distinct CDR3 sequences; more than 20% occur once, and the top ten carry roughly 4%. These data belong to a study of CD8 T cells in ankylosing spondylitis. Study-wide results and caveats: Blood from ankylosing spondylitis patients appeared to carry a characteristic roughly eight-variant TCR beta motif.

The CDR3 loop spans 14 amino acids. Trimming pared 5 bases from V and 2 bases from J, leaving 11 bases between. CDR1 and CDR2 (germline): SGHTA, FQGNSA. This clonotype was sampled from a female donor with ankylosing spondylitis or in good health (not recorded which). Source material: blood, either unsorted or a sorted T cell fraction (not recorded which). This sequence joins TRBV7-2 and TRBJ2-3; D gene unclear. CDR3 in DNA: TGTGCCAGCAGCGCCTCAAGGCTCACAGATACGCAGTATTTT. Protein sequence: CASSASRLTDTQYF.